These T cell receptor beta chains were read from a single sample in a study of blood T cell repertoires in COVID-19. Here immunoSEQ multiplex PCR was the method, and the copy in TCRdb shows in-frame clones only, minus some. Seen here are tens of thousands of clones, 80% observed once, and the top ten hold about 19%. The sample consisted of peripheral blood. The receptors shown here come from a woman older than 75 with acute or convalescent COVID-19. Both conserved end residues are part of each CDR3. D genes are given only for firm matches. The listing skips clone size in some rows; elsewhere it reads once, few, many or a size class.

j_call clone_size v_call d_call cdr3_aa cdr3_nt
TRBJ1-1 . TRBV27 . CASSLEWGPMNTEAFF TGTGCCAGCAGTTTAGAGTGGGGCCCAATGAACACTGAAGCTTTCTTT
TRBJ2-5 few TRBV2 . CASSDFGTVQETQYF TGTGCCAGCAGTGATTTTGGGACTGTTCAAGAGACCCAGTACTTC
TRBJ2-5 . TRBV6-2/TRBV6-3 . CASSYSSADQETQYF TGTGCCAGCAGTTACTCATCTGCGGACCAAGAGACCCAGTACTTC
TRBJ2-7 . TRBV29-1 . CSVVSGTYEQYF TGCAGCGTTGTGTCCGGGACCTACGAGCAGTACTTC
TRBJ1-2 . TRBV12-3/TRBV12-4 . CASRRDTYGYTF TGTGCCAGCAGAAGGGACACCTATGGCTACACCTTC
TRBJ1-2 . TRBV6-4 TRBD1 CASSRSTGVGDNYGYTF TGTGCCAGCAGTAGATCGACAGGGGTGGGGGATAACTATGGCTACACCTTC
TRBJ1-1 . TRBV14 . CASSQQGYTEAFF TGTGCCAGCAGCCAACAGGGTTACACTGAAGCTTTCTTT
TRBJ1-3 . TRBV12-1 . CASSFAQESGNTIYF TGTGCCAGCAGCTTTGCGCAGGAATCTGGAAACACCATATATTTT
TRBJ2-7 . TRBV19 TRBD2 CASSMLLAGTYEQYF TGTGCCAGTAGTATGTTACTAGCGGGAACCTACGAGCAGTACTTC
TRBJ2-3 . TRBV5-1 . CASSRVGGTSTDTQYF TGCGCCAGCAGCCGAGTTGGCGGCACTAGCACAGATACGCAGTATTTT
TRBJ1-5 . TRBV23-1 TRBD1 CANTGQASDQPQHF TGCGCCAACACGGGACAGGCATCTGATCAGCCCCAGCATTTT
TRBJ1-5 . TRBV6-5 . CASSYARGGNQPQHF TGTGCCAGCAGTTACGCAAGGGGCGGCAATCAGCCCCAGCATTTT
TRBJ2-1 . TRBV24-1 . CATSDNRDWGEQFF TGTGCCACCAGTGATAACAGGGATTGGGGTGAGCAGTTCTTC